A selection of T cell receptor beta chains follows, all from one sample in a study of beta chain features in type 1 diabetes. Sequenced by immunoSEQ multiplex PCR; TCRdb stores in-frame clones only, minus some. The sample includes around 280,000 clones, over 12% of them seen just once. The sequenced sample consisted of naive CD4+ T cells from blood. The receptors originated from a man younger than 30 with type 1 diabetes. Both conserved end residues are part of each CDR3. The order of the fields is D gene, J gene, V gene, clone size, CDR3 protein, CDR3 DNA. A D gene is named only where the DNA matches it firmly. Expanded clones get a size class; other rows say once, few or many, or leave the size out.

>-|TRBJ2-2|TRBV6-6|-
CASSPPRQLRTGELFF
TGTGCCAGCAGTCCTCCCAGGCAGCTCAGGACCGGGGAGCTGTTTTTT
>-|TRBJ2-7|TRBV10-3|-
CAISQQGQIYEQYF
TGTGCCATCAGCCAACAGGGTCAGATCTACGAGCAGTACTTC
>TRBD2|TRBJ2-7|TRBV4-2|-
CASSQGRGWGLAGPRSYEQYF
TGTGCCAGCAGCCAGGGTCGCGGTTGGGGACTAGCGGGACCTCGCTCCTACGAGCAGTACTTC
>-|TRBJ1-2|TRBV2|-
CASSLTGDYGYTF
TGTGCCAGCAGCCTTACAGGAGACTATGGCTACACCTTC
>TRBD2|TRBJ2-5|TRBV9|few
CASSAGTSGSIETQYF
TGTGCCAGCAGCGCAGGGACTAGCGGGAGTATCGAGACCCAGTACTTC
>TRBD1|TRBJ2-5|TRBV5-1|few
CASSGQGAAETQYF
TGCGCCAGCAGCGGACAGGGGGCCGCAGAGACCCAGTACTTC
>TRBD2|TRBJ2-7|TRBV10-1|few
CASSPSGRAPYEQYF
TGCGCCAGCAGTCCTAGCGGGAGGGCCCCTTACGAGCAGTACTTC
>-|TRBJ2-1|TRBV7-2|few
CASSLRGNEQFF
TGTGCCAGCAGCTTACGGGGGAATGAGCAGTTCTTC
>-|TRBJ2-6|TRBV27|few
CASSFGASGANVLTF
TGTGCCAGCAGTTTCGGAGCAAGTGGGGCCAACGTCCTGACTTTC
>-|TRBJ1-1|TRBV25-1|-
CASSESVYTEAFF
TGTGCCAGCAGTGAATCCGTATACACTGAAGCTTTCTTT
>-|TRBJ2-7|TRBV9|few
CASSVEALPRRGMPGGGYEQYF
TGTGCCAGCAGCGTAGAAGCACTACCCCGGAGAGGGATGCCTGGGGGAGGCTACGAGCAGTACTTC
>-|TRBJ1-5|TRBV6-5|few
CASSYSYRLPQHF
TGTGCCAGCAGTTACTCCTACAGGTTGCCCCAGCATTTT
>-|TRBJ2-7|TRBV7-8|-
CASSLGAPREQYF
TGTGCCAGCAGCTTAGGGGCACCTCGAGAGCAGTACTTC
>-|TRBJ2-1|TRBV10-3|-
CAISPNRREQYNEQFF
TGTGCCATCAGTCCTAATAGGAGGGAGCAATACAATGAGCAGTTCTTC
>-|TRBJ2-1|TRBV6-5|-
CASSYYSRSPAWFF
TGTGCCAGCAGTTACTATTCTAGGTCCCCTGCATGGTTCTTC
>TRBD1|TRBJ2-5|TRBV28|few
CASSSQGAGETQYF
TGTGCCAGCAGTTCACAGGGGGCTGGGGAGACCCAGTACTTC
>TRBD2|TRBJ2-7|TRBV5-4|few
CASSRGLAGESYEQYF
TGTGCCAGCAGCAGGGGACTAGCGGGAGAATCCTACGAGCAGTACTTC
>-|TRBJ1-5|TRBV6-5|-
CASSPGQINQPQHF
TGTGCCAGCAGCCCCGGACAGATCAATCAGCCCCAGCATTTT
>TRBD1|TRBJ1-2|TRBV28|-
CASSSGQGDGYTF
TGTGCCAGCAGCTCCGGACAGGGTGATGGCTACACCTTC
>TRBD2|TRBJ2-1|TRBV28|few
CASSPRTSGRPPSYNEQFF
TGTGCCAGCAGTCCCCGAACTAGCGGGAGGCCTCCGTCCTACAATGAGCAGTTCTTC
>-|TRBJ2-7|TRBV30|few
CAWFRGHEQYF
TGTGCCTGGTTCCGCGGCCACGAGCAGTACTTC
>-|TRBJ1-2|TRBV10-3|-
CAISEDRMPGFGTF
TGTGCCATCAGTGAGGACAGGATGCCCGGGTTTGGCACCTTC
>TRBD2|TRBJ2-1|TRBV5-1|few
CASSLSGSGRFWFF
TGCGCCAGCAGCTTGTCGGGTAGCGGGAGATTCTGGTTCTTC
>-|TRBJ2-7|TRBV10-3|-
CAITPDSYEQYF
TGTGCCATCACCCCGGACAGTTACGAGCAGTACTTC
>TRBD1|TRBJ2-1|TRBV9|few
CASSVVTGYDAGEQFF
TGTGCCAGCAGCGTAGTGACAGGGTACGATGCAGGTGAGCAGTTCTTC
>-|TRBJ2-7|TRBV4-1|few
CASSQDRSGWRHF
TGCGCCAGCAGCCAAGATCGAAGCGGGTGGCGGCACTTC
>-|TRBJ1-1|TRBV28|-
CASSSQAILPEAFF
TGTGCCAGCAGTTCCCAAGCCATCCTTCCTGAAGCTTTCTTT
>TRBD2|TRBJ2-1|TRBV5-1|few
CASSFVGVAGDEQFF
TGCGCCAGCAGCTTCGTCGGAGTAGCGGGGGATGAGCAGTTCTTC
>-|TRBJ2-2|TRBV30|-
CAWRAQGQDGELFF
TGTGCCTGGAGGGCGCAGGGGCAAGACGGGGAGCTGTTTTTT
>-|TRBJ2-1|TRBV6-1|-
CASSGRIAPSYNEQFF
TGTGCCAGCAGTGGAAGAATAGCGCCGTCCTACAATGAGCAGTTCTTC
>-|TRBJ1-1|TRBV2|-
CASSLETSEAFF
TGTGCCAGCAGTCTAGAGACGTCTGAAGCTTTCTTT
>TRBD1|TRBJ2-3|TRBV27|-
CASSLRQGARVATQYF
TGTGCCAGCAGTTTGCGACAGGGGGCGCGGGTAGCTACGCAGTATTTT
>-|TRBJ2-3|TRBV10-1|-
CARGTDNTDTQYF
TGCGCCAGGGGGACTGACAACACAGATACGCAGTATTTT
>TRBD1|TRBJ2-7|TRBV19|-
CASSFGDRVGEQYF
TGTGCCAGTTCGTTTGGGGACAGGGTGGGCGAGCAGTACTTC
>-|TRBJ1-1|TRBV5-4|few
CASSLAETGRLLNTEAFF
TGTGCCAGCAGCTTGGCCGAGACAGGCAGACTCCTGAACACTGAAGCTTTCTTT
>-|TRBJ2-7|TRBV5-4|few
CASSLGSGYEQYF
TGTGCCAGCAGCTTGGGCAGCGGCTACGAGCAGTACTTC
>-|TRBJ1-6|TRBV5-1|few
CASSLESSSPLHF
TGCGCCAGCAGCTTGGAGTCCAGTTCACCCCTCCACTTT
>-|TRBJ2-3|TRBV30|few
CAWSSPGSTDTQYF
TGTGCCTGGAGTAGTCCAGGATCCACAGATACGCAGTATTTT
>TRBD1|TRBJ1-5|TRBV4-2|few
CASSQALGQGYSNQPQHF
TGTGCCAGCAGCCAGGCTCTGGGACAGGGATATAGCAATCAGCCCCAGCATTTT
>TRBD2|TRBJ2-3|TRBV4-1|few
CASRPTSGGTDTQYF
TGCGCCAGCAGGCCCACTAGCGGGGGTACAGATACGCAGTATTTT
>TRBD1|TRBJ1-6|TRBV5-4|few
CASSMGQGGSPLHF
TGTGCCAGCAGCATGGGACAGGGGGGTTCACCCCTCCACTTT
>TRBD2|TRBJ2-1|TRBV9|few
CASGEGSYEQFF
TGTGCCAGCGGGGAGGGGTCATATGAGCAGTTCTTC
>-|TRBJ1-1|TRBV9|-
CASSNRQSEAFF
TGTGCCAGCAGCAACAGACAGTCAGAAGCTTTCTTT
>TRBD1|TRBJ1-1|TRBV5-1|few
CASSLPGQVALEAFF
TGCGCCAGCAGCCTACCGGGACAGGTCGCCCTTGAAGCTTTCTTT
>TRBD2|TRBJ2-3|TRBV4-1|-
CASSLSGVNTDTQYF
TGCGCCAGCAGCCTCAGCGGGGTAAACACAGATACGCAGTATTTT